This T cell receptor beta chain is from a study of shared clonotypes between healthy human individuals. Measured with immunoSEQ multiplex PCR; TCRdb has only the in-frame clones, and not every one. The sample yields 2 million to 2.5 million clones, 95% seen once. Input material: naive CD4+ T cells sorted from blood. Documented subset: CD45RA+ positively selected. The TCR was taken from a man between 18 and 35 years old in good health.

The CDR3 bases are TGTGCCAGCAGCAACGTCCCAGAAATCAGGGGGGGAGCCTATAATTCACCCCTCCACTTT. Protein sequence: CASSNVPEIRGGAYNSPLHF. The rearrangement uses TRBV21-1 and TRBJ1-6. TRBV21-1 represents a pseudogene. The CDR3 extends over 20 amino acids.